This entry lists 29 T cell receptor beta chains sequenced from one sample in a study of PD-1 blockade in classical Hodgkin lymphoma. Patients all relapsed after autologous stem cell transplantation, and there was variation in brentuximab vedotin exposure. Assay used: immunoSEQ multiplex PCR; TCRdb lists only in-frame clones, some missing. The data contain roughly 61,000 clones, around 89% of them singletons. Sequencing used peripheral blood mononuclear cells (PBMCs), obtained at baseline. These receptors all come from a human donor with classical Hodgkin lymphoma.

The V call is TRBV13, the J call TRBJ1-2; TRBD1 is a possible D gene (5 bases). From germline, CDR1 is PRHDT and CDR2 FYEKMQ (reference sequence). V lost 4 bases and J 0 bases, leaving 12 bases between the germline ends. The CDR3 is 15 amino acids. The CDR3 here is CASSSGDRTNYGYTF. The CDR3 nucleotides read TGTGCCAGCAGCTCCGGGGACCGTACTAACTATGGCTACACCTTC. Using reference TRBV13 and TRBJ1-2 for the parts outside the CDR3, the full variable domain is AAGVIQSPRHLIKEKRETATLKCYPIPRHDTVYWYQQGPGQDPQFLISFYEKMQSDKGSIPDRFSAQQFSDYHSELNMSSLELGDSALYFCASSSGDRTNYGYTFGSGTRLTVV.

A few counts support this clone. V and J are TRBV6-4 and TRBJ1-2; D unresolved. This CDR3 contains 14 residues. Germline lookup yields CDR1 MRHNA and CDR2 SNTAGT. Trimming took off 0 bases at V and 4 bases at J, with 9 bases between the two ends. Written as DNA, the CDR3 is TGTGCCAGCAGTGACTCGAGTCAGGTCTATGGCTACACCTTC. Its translation is CASSDSSQVYGYTF.

This chain joins TRBV4-1 and TRBJ1-2; a possible D gene is TRBD1 (6 bases). CDR3 length equals 17 residues. Germline V gene lookup returns CDR1 MGHRA and CDR2 YSYEKL. V lost 0 bases and J 8 bases, leaving 22 bases between the germline ends. The CDR3 region has the DNA TGCGCCAGCAGCCAAGATAGAGGGGTTGGGGGGGCGGCCGGCTACACCTTC. Its protein product is CASSQDRGVGGAAGYTF.

The J gene is TRBJ2-5, the V gene TRBV15; TRBD2 is a possible D gene (5 bases). The CDR3 is 15 residues long. CDR1 is LNHNV, CDR2 YYDKDF, per germline (reference sequence). V shed 2 bases and J shed 5 bases, with 15 bases lying between them. The CDR3 region has the DNA TGTGCCACCAGCAGATCTCGGCTAGCTAGTGAGACCCAGTACTTC. It specifies CATSRSRLASETQYF.

The V and J genes are TRBV5-1 and TRBJ1-2; 7 bases agree with TRBD1. V lost 0 bases, J lost 3 bases, and 8 bases stayed unmatched. This CDR3 comprises 16 residues. Germline V CDR1 and CDR2: SGHRS, YFSETQ. The DNA of the CDR3 is TGCGCCAGCAGCTTGGCCTTAGGGACAGCCGACTATGGCTACACCTTC. Translated, it gives CASSLALGTADYGYTF.

The rearrangement joins TRBV28 to TRBJ1-1; 9 positions match TRBD1. The CDR3 spans 14 residues. V lost 5 bases to trimming and J lost 4 bases; unmatched junction nucleotides: 5. CDR1 and CDR2 from the germline V gene are MDHEN and SYDVKM. The CDR3 reads CASSAMDRGTEAFF. DNA of the CDR3: TGTGCCAGCAGTGCGATGGACAGGGGCACTGAAGCTTTCTTT.

CDR3 sequence: CATSRATGGSYNEQFF. In DNA, the CDR3 is TGTGCCACCAGCAGAGCGACAGGGGGCTCCTACAATGAGCAGTTCTTC. This chain uses TRBV15 with TRBJ2-1, with 9 bases fitting TRBD1. Germline assignment: CDR1 LNHNV and CDR2 YYDKDF (reference sequence). This CDR3 comprises 16 residues. The V segment lost 1 base and the J segment 0 bases; nucleotides outside the gene matches: 1.

This clone was seen once. The V and J genes are TRBV5-1 and TRBJ1-2; no reliable D call. Germline CDR1 is SGHRS and CDR2 is YFSETQ. This CDR3 contains 14 residues. V was pared by 0 bases and J by 4 bases, with 10 bases between. CDR3 sequence (DNA): TGCGCCAGCAGCTTGGAAGTGGGTAGCTATGGCTACACCTTC. This encodes CASSLEVGSYGYTF.

This clone occurred a few times. The CDR3 DNA sequence: TGCAGCGTATACAGGGGAGAAGCTTTCTTT. It encodes CSVYRGEAFF. This sequence joins TRBV29-1 and TRBJ1-1; 7 bases align to TRBD1. Germline CDR1 and CDR2: SQVTM and ANQGSEA. The junction had 3 bases not matched to a gene; V was cut back by 6 bases and J by 8 bases. This CDR3 is 10 amino acids long.

V and J are TRBV5-1 and TRBJ2-1; possibly TRBD1 for D (5 bases). The ends were cut back, 9 bases at V and 10 bases at J, with 23 bases in the middle. CDR3 size: 14 residues. Looked up from germline, CDR1 is SGHRS and CDR2 is YFSETQ. The CDR3 DNA reads as TGCGCCACTGGAGAGGACGGGTACAGGAACGAGCAGTTCTTC. It encodes CATGEDGYRNEQFF.

The V call is TRBV6-5, the J call TRBJ1-3; no definite D call. The CDR3 loop spans 15 amino acids. Germline V gene data show CDR1 as MNHEY and CDR2 as SVGAGI. V lost 6 bases and J lost 0, with 12 bases in between. Here the CDR3 reads CASSLDGSSGNTIYF. Written as DNA, the CDR3 is TGTGCCAGCAGCCTTGACGGGAGCTCTGGAAACACCATATATTTT.

This clone showed up just a few times. This chain connects TRBV4-2 to TRBJ1-4; 9 bases fit TRBD1. Losses at the gene ends were 5 bases for V and 11 bases for J; bases not matched to a gene: 6. Looked up from germline, CDR1 is LGHNA and CDR2 is YNFKEQ. The CDR3 has 13 amino acids. The CDR3 region is CASSRDRAGKLFF. The CDR3 DNA reads as TGTGCCAGCAGCAGGGACAGGGCAGGGAAACTGTTTTTT.

The chain carries TRBV2 and TRBJ2-5; TRBD1 agrees at 7 bases. In germline, CDR1 is SNHLY, CDR2 FYNNEI. The CDR3 length is 14 residues. J lost 3 bases, V lost 4 bases, and 5 bases had no gene match. The CDR3: CASSVDRDKETQYF. The CDR3 DNA reads TGTGCCAGCAGTGTCGACAGGGATAAAGAGACCCAGTACTTC.

This clone appeared once. CDR3: CATSSLSGGALEQFF. In nucleotides, the CDR3 is TGTGCCACTTCTTCCCTTAGCGGGGGGGCACTTGAGCAGTTCTTC. The chain uses TRBV19 and TRBJ2-1, with 11 bases matching TRBD2. The junction had 14 bases not matched to a gene; V was cut back by 10 bases and J by 9 bases. Germline V gene sequence: CDR1 LNHDA, CDR2 SQIVND (reference sequence). The CDR3 totals 15 residues.

The chain has TRBV30 and TRBJ1-5; D gene unclear. V shed 0 bases and J shed 7 bases, with 10 bases lying between them. The CDR3 sequence is 13 residues long. Looked up from germline, CDR1 is GTSNPN and CDR2 is SVGIG (reference sequence). As DNA, the CDR3 is TGTGCCTGGAGTGTACAAGGAAGGCAGCCCCAGCATTTT. Protein product: CAWSVQGRQPQHF.

This clone was seen a single time. The chain employs TRBV5-1 and TRBJ2-7; the match to TRBD2 covers 9 bases. CDR3 length equals 14 residues. Looked up from germline, CDR1 is SGHRS and CDR2 is YFSETQ. V trimming: 5 bases; J trimming: 6 bases; junction bases outside the gene matches: 9. The CDR3 reads CASRLAGEASEQYF. The CDR3 DNA is TGCGCCAGCAGATTAGCGGGGGAGGCCTCCGAGCAGTACTTC.

This clone was seen only a few times. At one end, the junction sequence differs from germline, possibly due to a read error. The chain carries TRBV7-9 and TRBJ1-3, with a weak D call TRBD1 (5 bases). Germline V gives CDR1 SEHNR, CDR2 FQNEAQ (reference sequence). The CDR3 length is 11 residues. DNA of the CDR3: TGTGCCAGCAGCGTAAAGGGACCGCCCTGCTTT. It encodes CASSVKGPPCF.

This chain links TRBV5-6 with TRBJ2-3; no firm D call. In germline, CDR1 is SGHDT, CDR2 YYEEEE. The CDR3 length is 12 residues. V gave up 0 bases and J gave up 3 bases, with 2 bases separating them. Here the CDR3 reads CASSLATDTQYF. The CDR3 DNA sequence: TGTGCCAGCAGCTTGGCAACAGATACGCAGTATTTT.

The rearrangement links TRBV4-1 to TRBJ2-7; TRBD2 aligns across 11 bases. This CDR3 is 15 amino acids long. Germline lookup yields CDR1 MGHRA and CDR2 YSYEKL. Trimming removed 1 base from V and 10 bases from J; junction bases left unmatched: 9. The CDR3, as DNA: TGCGCCAGCAGCCAAGCCCAACTAGCGGGGGAAATTCAGTACTTC. Protein: CASSQAQLAGEIQYF.

V gene TRBV5-1 combines with J gene TRBJ2-5; D tentatively fits TRBD1 or TRBD2 (6 bases each). CDR3 length: 15 amino acids. Trimming took off 1 base at V and 3 bases at J, with 13 bases between the two ends. Germline loops: CDR1 SGHRS, CDR2 YFSETQ. The CDR3 loop reads CASSLRGAMEETQYF. CDR3 nucleotides: TGCGCCAGCAGCTTGAGGGGGGCCATGGAAGAGACCCAGTACTTC.

The gene calls are TRBV5-1 and TRBJ1-5; D unclear. The germline gives CDR1 SGHRS, CDR2 YFSETQ. Trimming removed 1 base at V and 8 bases at J, with 10 bases between. The CDR3 extends over 13 amino acids. CDR3 coding DNA: TGCGCCAGCAGCTTGTCGGGTGTTGAGCCCCAGCATTTT. Amino acid sequence: CASSLSGVEPQHF.

The V gene is TRBV7-9, the J gene TRBJ1-1; D ambiguous. Looked up from germline, CDR1 is SEHNR and CDR2 is FQNEAQ (reference sequence). The CDR3 loop spans 14 amino acids. Trimming stripped 7 bases from V and 0 bases from J, with 12 bases between. Written as DNA, the CDR3 is TGTGCCAGCAACTTCCACAGCGTGAACACTGAAGCTTTCTTT. This sequence encodes CASNFHSVNTEAFF.

The chain uses TRBV10-2 and TRBJ1-6, with 9 positions matching TRBD1. CDR3 length: 15 amino acids. V dropped 5 bases and J dropped 9; count of bases not matched to a gene: 8. Germline CDR1 reads WSHSY; CDR2 reads SAAADI. CDR3 region: CASSHRDRVTSPLHF. CDR3 DNA: TGCGCCAGCAGTCACCGGGACAGGGTAACTTCACCCCTCCACTTT.

The gene calls are TRBV5-1 and TRBJ2-2; 7 bases fit TRBD2. Trimming at V came to 0 bases and at J to 6 bases, leaving 2 bases not matched to a gene. The CDR3 spans 14 residues. Germline-derived CDR1 and CDR2 are SGHRS and YFSETQ. Here the CDR3 DNA reads TGCGCCAGCAGCTTGGACGGGGGGTCCGGGGAGCTGTTTTTT. This sequence encodes CASSLDGGSGELFF.

This chain joins TRBV7-9 and TRBJ1-1; D possibly corresponds to TRBD1 (5 bases). In germline, CDR1 is SEHNR, CDR2 FQNEAQ (reference sequence). This CDR3 spans 15 amino acids. V lost 4 bases and J lost 1, with 13 bases in between. In DNA, the CDR3 is TGTGCCAGCAGCTCCACCTTCGACAGGAACACTGAAGCTTTCTTT. Translation: CASSSTFDRNTEAFF.

The V gene is TRBV19, the J gene TRBJ1-1, with no clear D. In germline, CDR1 is LNHDA, CDR2 SQIVND (reference sequence). The CDR3 is 13 residues long. Trimming pared 10 bases from V and 1 base from J, leaving 13 bases between. CDR3 nucleotides: TGTGCCACAAAAAACAGCCAGAACACTGAAGCTTTCTTT. Residues: CATKNSQNTEAFF. Using reference TRBV19 and TRBJ1-1 for the parts outside the CDR3, the full variable domain is DGGITQSPKYLFRKEGQNVTLSCEQNLNHDAMYWYRQDPGQGLRLIYYSQIVNDFQKGDIAEGYSVSREKKESFPLTVTSAQKNPTAFYLCATKNSQNTEAFFGQGTRLTVV.

The chain recombines TRBV7-8 with TRBJ1-5; D gene unclear. This CDR3 has 13 residues. Trimming removed 2 bases at V and 4 bases at J, with 6 bases between. The germline CDR1 and CDR2 sequences are SGHVS and FQNEAQ. The CDR3 protein is CASSLCRNQPQHF. DNA for the CDR3: TGTGCCAGCAGCTTATGTAGGAATCAGCCCCAGCATTTT. Complete variable domain (other parts from reference TRBV7-8 and TRBJ1-5): GAGVSQSPRYKVAKRGQDVALRCDPISGHVSLFWYQQALGQGPEFLTYFQNEAQLDKSGLPSDRFFAERPEGSVSTLKIQRTQQEDSAVYLCASSLCRNQPQHFGDGTRLSIL.

The chain uses TRBV5-1 and TRBJ1-1; D unclear. This CDR3 has 13 residues. Germline loops: CDR1 SGHRS, CDR2 YFSETQ. Trimming cost V 1 base and J 4 bases, with 8 bases left between them. The CDR3 nucleotides are TGCGCCAGCAGCTTGTCCCTCATCACTGAAGCTTTCTTT. Translating it yields CASSLSLITEAFF.

This chain joins TRBV7-2 and TRBJ2-4, with a tentative D call TRBD1 (6 bases). The CDR3 runs to 15 residues. V was shortened by 2 bases and J by 9 bases, with 17 bases between the two germline ends. Per germline, CDR1 SGHTA and CDR2 FQGNSA. The CDR3 here is CASSLTQGMVGIQYF. As DNA, the CDR3 is TGTGCCAGCAGCTTAACTCAGGGGATGGTGGGCATTCAGTACTTC.